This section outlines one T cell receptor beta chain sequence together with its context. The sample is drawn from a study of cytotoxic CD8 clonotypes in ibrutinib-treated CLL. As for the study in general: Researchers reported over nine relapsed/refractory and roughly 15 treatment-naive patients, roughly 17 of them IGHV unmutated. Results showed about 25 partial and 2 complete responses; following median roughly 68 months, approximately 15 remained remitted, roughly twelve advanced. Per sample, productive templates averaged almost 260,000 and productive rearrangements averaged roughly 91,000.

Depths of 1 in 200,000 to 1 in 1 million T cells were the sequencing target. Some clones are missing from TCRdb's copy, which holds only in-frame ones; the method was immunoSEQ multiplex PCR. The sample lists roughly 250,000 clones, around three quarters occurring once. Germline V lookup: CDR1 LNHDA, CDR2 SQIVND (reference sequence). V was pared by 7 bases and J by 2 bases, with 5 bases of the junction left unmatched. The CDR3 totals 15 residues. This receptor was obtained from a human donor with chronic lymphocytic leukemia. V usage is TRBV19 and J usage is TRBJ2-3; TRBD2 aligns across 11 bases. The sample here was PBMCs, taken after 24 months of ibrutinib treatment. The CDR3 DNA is TGTGCCAGTACAACGGGACTAGCGGACACAGATACGCAGTATTTT. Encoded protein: CASTTGLADTDTQYF.